The TCR beta chain under discussion was sequenced for a study of blood T cell repertoires in COVID-19. Study as a whole: Samples representing acute and convalescent COVID-19 were sourced from the United States, Italy and Spain.

Profiled with immunoSEQ multiplex PCR; TCRdb holds only in-frame clones, not every one. The sample lists roughly 21,000 clones, 75% to 90% occurring once. V dropped 1 base and J dropped 9; count of bases not matched to a gene: 6. This CDR3 has 15 residues. The germline V gene encodes CDR1 SGHTA and CDR2 FQGTGA. This clonotype was sampled from an elderly woman with active or convalescent COVID-19. Sample: peripheral blood. The V and J genes are TRBV7-3 and TRBJ2-1, with 10 bases matching TRBD2. In nucleotides, the CDR3 is TGTGCCAGCAGCTTAATGGGTAGCGGGAGGACTGAGCAGTTCTTC. Residues: CASSLMGSGRTEQFF.